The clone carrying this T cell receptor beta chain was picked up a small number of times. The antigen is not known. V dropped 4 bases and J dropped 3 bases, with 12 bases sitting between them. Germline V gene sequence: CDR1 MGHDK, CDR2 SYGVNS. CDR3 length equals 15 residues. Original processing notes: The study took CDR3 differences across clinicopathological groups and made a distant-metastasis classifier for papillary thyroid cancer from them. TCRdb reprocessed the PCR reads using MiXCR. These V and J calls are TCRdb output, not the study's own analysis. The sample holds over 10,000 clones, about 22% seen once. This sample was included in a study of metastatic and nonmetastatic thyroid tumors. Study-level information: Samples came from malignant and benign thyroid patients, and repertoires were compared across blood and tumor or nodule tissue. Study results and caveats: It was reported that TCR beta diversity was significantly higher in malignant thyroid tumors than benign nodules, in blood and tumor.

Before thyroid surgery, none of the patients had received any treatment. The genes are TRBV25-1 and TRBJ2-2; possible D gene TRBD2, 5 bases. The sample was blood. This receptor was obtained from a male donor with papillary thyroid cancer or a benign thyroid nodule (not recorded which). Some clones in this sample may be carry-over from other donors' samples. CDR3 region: CASSAPTRDTGELFF. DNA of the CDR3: TGTGCCAGCAGTGCCCCAACGCGGGACACCGGGGAGCTGTTTTTT.